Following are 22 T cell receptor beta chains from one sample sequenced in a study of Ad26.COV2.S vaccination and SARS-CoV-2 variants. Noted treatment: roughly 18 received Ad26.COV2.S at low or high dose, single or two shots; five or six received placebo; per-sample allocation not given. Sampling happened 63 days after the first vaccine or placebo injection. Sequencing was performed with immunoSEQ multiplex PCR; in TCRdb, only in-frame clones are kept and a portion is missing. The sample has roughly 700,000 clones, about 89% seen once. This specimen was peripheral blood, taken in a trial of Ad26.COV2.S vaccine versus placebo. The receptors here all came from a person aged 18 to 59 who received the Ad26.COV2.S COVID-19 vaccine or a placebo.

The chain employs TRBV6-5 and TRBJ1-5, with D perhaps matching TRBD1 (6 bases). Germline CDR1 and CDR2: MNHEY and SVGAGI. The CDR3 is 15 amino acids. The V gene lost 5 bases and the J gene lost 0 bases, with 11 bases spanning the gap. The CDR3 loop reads CASSLDRNSNQPQHF. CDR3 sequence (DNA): TGTGCCAGCAGTCTTGACAGGAATAGCAATCAGCCCCAGCATTTT.

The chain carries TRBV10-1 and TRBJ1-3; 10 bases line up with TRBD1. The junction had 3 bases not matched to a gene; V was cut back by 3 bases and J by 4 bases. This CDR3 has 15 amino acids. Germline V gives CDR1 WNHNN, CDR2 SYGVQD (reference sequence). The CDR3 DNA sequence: TGCGCCAGCAGTGAAGGGACAGGGGTCGGAAACACCATATATTTT. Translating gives CASSEGTGVGNTIYF.

The CDR3 loop reads CASSLGGRYTGELFF. CDR3 nucleotide sequence: TGTGCCAGCAGTTTGGGGGGGCGTTACACCGGGGAGCTGTTTTTT. V usage is TRBV27 and J usage is TRBJ2-2, with D maybe TRBD2 (7 bases). Trimming pared 3 bases from V and 3 bases from J, leaving 11 bases between. CDR1 is MNHEY, CDR2 SMNVEV, per germline (reference sequence). The CDR3 runs 15 residues.

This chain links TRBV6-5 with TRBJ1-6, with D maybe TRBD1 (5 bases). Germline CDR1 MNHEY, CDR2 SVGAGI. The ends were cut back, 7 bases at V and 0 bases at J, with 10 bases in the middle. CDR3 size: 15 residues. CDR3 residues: CASTGLSSYNSPLHF. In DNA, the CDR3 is TGTGCCAGCACAGGGTTGAGCTCCTATAATTCACCCCTCCACTTT.

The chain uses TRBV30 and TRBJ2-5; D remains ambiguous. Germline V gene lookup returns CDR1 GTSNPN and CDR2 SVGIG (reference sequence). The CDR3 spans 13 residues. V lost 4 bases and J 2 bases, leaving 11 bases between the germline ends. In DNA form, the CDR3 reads TGTGCCTGGACCCTCAAGTATCAAGAGACCCAGTACTTC. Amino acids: CAWTLKYQETQYF.

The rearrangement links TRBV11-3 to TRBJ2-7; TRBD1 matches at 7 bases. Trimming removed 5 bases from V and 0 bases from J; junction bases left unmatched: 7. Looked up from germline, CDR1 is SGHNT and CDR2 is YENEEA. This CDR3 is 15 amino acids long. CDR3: CASSLGDRNSYEQYF. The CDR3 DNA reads TGTGCCAGCAGCCTAGGGGACAGAAACTCCTACGAGCAGTACTTC.

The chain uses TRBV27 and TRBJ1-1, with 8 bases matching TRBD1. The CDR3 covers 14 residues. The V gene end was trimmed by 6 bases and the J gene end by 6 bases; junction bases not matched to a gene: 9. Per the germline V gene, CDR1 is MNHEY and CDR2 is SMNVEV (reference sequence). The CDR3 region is CASRSDRGRAEAFF. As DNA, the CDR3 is TGTGCCAGCAGATCCGACAGGGGCAGAGCTGAAGCTTTCTTT.

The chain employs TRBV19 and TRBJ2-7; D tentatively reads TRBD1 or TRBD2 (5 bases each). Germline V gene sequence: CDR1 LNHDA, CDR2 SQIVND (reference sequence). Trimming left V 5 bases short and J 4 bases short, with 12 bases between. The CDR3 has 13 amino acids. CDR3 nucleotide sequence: TGTGCCAGTAGTTCCGGGGCGAGATACGAGCAGTACTTC. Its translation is CASSSGARYEQYF.

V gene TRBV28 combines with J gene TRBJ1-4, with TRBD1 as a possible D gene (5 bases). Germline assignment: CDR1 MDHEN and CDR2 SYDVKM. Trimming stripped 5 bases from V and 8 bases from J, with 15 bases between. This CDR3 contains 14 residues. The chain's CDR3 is CASSPGGGVEKLFF. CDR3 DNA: TGTGCCAGCAGTCCTGGGGGAGGTGTCGAAAAACTGTTTTTT.

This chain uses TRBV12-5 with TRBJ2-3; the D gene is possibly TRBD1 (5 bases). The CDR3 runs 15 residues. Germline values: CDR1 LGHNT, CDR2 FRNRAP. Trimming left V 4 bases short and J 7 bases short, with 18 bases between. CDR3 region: CASGSSGLTRNTQYF. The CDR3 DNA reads TGTGCTAGTGGTTCCTCAGGGTTGACGCGGAATACGCAGTATTTT.

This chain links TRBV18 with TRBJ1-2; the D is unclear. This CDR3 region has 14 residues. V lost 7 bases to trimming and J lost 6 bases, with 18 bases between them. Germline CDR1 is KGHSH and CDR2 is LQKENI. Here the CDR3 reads CASFTAGREDGYTF. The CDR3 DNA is TGTGCCAGCTTCACCGCAGGAAGGGAGGATGGCTACACCTTC.

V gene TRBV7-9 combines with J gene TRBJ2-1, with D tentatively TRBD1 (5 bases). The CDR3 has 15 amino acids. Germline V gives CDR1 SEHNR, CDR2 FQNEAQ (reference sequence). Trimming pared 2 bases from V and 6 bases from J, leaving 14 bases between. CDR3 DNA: TGTGCCAGCAGCTTAACCAGGGAATTAAGCAATGAGCAGTTCTTC. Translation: CASSLTRELSNEQFF.

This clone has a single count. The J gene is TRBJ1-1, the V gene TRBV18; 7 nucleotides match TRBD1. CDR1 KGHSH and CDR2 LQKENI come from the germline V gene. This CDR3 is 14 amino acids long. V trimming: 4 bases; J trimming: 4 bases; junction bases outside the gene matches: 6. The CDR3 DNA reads TGTGCCAGCTCACGGGACAGAAGTTTCACTGAAGCTTTCTTT. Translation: CASSRDRSFTEAFF.

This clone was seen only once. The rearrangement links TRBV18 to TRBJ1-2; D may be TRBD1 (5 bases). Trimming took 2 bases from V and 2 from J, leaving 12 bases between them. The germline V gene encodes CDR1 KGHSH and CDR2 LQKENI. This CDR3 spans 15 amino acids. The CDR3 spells CASSPGQGVNYGYTF. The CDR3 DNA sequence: TGTGCCAGCTCACCAGGGCAGGGAGTCAACTATGGCTACACCTTC.

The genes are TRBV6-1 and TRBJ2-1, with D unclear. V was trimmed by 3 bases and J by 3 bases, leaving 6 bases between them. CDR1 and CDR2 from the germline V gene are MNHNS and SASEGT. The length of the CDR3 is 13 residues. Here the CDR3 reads CASSDSLYNEQFF. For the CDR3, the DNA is TGTGCCAGCAGTGACAGCCTCTACAATGAGCAGTTCTTC.

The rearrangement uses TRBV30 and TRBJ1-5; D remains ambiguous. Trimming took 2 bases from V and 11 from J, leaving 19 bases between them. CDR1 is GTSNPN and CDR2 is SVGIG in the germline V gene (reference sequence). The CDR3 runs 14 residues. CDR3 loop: CAWSKVGFRVAQHF. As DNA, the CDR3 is TGTGCCTGGAGTAAAGTGGGGTTTAGGGTGGCCCAGCATTTT.

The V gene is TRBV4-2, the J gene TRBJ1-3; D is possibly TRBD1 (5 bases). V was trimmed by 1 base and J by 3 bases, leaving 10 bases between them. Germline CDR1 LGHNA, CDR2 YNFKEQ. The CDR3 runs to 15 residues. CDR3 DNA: TGTGCCAGCAGCCAAGTTGACAGACTTGGAAACACCATATATTTT. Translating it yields CASSQVDRLGNTIYF.

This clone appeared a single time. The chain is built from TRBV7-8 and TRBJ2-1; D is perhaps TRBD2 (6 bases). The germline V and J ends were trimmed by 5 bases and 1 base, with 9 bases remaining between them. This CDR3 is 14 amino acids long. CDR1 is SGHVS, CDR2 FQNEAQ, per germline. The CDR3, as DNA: TGTGCCAGCAGCCTGAGCGGGTCCTACAATGAGCAGTTCTTC. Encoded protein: CASSLSGSYNEQFF.

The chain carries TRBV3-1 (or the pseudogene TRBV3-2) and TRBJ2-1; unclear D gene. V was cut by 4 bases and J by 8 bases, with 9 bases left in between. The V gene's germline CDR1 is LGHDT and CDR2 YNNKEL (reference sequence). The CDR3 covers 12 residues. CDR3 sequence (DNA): TGTGCCAGCAGCCTCACTACCGATGAGCAGTTCTTC. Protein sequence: CASSLTTDEQFF.

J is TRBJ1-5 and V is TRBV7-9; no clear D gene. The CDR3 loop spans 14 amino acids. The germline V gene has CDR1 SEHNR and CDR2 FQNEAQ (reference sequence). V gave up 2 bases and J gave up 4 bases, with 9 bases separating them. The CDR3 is CASSLLGVNQPQHF. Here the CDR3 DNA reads TGTGCCAGCAGCTTACTGGGAGTGAATCAGCCCCAGCATTTT. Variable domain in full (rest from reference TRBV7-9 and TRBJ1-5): DTGVSQNPRHKITKRGQNVTFRCDPISEHNRLYWYRQTLGQGPEFLTYFQNEAQLEKSRLLSDRFSAERPKGSFSTLEIQRTEQGDSAMYLCASSLLGVNQPQHFGDGTRLSIL.

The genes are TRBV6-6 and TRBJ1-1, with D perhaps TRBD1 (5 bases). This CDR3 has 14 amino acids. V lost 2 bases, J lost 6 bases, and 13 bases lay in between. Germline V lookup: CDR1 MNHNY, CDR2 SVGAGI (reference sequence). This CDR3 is CASSYKEGYAEAFF. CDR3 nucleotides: TGTGCCAGCAGTTACAAGGAGGGGTACGCTGAAGCTTTCTTT.

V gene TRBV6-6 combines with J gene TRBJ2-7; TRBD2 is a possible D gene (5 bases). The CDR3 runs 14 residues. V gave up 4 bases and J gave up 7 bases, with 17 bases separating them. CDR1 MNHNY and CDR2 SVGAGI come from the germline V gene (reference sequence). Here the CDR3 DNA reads TGTGCCAGCAGTTCCCTATCGGGAAGGAGGGAGCAGTACTTC. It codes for CASSSLSGRREQYF.